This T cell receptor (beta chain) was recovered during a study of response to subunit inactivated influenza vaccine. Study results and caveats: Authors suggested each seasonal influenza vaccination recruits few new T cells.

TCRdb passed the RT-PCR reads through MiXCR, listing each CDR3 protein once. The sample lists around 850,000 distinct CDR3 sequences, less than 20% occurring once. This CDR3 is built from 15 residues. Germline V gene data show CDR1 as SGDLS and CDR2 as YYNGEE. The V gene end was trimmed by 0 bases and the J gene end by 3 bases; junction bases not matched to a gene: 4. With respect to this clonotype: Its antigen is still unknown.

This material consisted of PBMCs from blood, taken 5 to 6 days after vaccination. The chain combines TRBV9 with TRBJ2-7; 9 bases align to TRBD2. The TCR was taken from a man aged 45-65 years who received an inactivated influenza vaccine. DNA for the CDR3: TGTGCCAGCAGCGTAGAAGCGGGGGGAGTCTACGAGCAGTACTTC. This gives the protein CASSVEAGGVYEQYF.